Each of the 2 T cell receptor beta chains below was sequenced from the same sample in a study of blood T cell repertoires in COVID-19. Some clones are missing from TCRdb's copy, which holds only in-frame ones; the method was immunoSEQ multiplex PCR. The sample holds 120,000 or so clones, 65% to 90% seen once. Sequenced: peripheral blood. These receptors were collected from a woman older than 75 with acute or convalescent COVID-19.

CDR3 sequence (DNA): TGTGCCAGCAGCGTAGTTCAGGGGGCGACCGGGGAGCTGTTTTTT. Translating it yields CASSVVQGATGELFF. The chain links TRBV9 to TRBJ2-2; 8 bases are a match to TRBD1. The J segment lost 5 bases and the V segment lost 0 bases, leaving 3 bases of the junction unmatched. Germline V gene data show CDR1 as SGDLS and CDR2 as YYNGEE. CDR3 length: 15 amino acids. Together with reference TRBV9 and TRBJ2-2, the CDR3 gives the full variable domain: DSGVTQTPKHLITATGQRVTLRCSPRSGDLSVYWYQQSLDQGLQFLIQYYNGEERAKGNILERFSAQQFPDLHSELNLSSLELGDSALYFCASSVVQGATGELFFGEGSRLTVL.

Only one count was recorded for this clone. The chain links TRBV7-2 to TRBJ2-3; D perhaps matches TRBD1 (5 bases). Germline values: CDR1 SGHTA, CDR2 FQGNSA. The germline V and J ends were trimmed by 5 bases and 6 bases, with 24 bases remaining between them. The CDR3 spans 17 residues. CDR3 DNA: TGTGCCAGCAGCCAGGAGCTACAGGTTAATTCGTGGGATACGCAGTATTTT. It encodes CASSQELQVNSWDTQYF.